The 18 T cell receptor beta chains given below trace back to one sample, sequenced in a study of T cells in Graves' hyperthyroidism and ophthalmopathy (dated by TCRdb to about 2019). Library creation used multiplex PCR. The sequencing machine was an Illumina HiSeq 2000. Amplification of TCR beta CDR3 regions was carried out from RNA transcripts. For the first round of RT-PCR on the TCR CDR3, the HTBI primer set was used together with the Qiagen OneStep RT-PCR kit. TCRdb cleaned the public reads at Q25 with fastp, built clones with MiXCR and kept in-frame beta chains. Every CDR3 protein is listed once, alongside the most common genes and DNA of its rows. In all, the sample holds a few hundred thousand distinct CDR3 sequences, and approximately 15% of those were seen once. Approximately 5.8% of the sample comes from the top ten. Sequenced input: blood. The receptor set was obtained from a woman between 18 and 29 years old with Graves' hyperthyroidism.

The chain links TRBV5-5 to TRBJ2-7; D not certain. Germline V gene sequence: CDR1 SGHKS, CDR2 YYEKEE (reference sequence). V was clipped by 2 bases and J by 8 bases, with 14 bases between them. The CDR3 extends over 13 amino acids. In DNA, the CDR3 is TGTGCCAGCAGCTTAACCGAGGCGGCCAAGCAGTACTTC. Protein: CASSLTEAAKQYF.

This clonotype was found many times. The V call is TRBV12-5, the J call TRBJ2-2; 13 bases match TRBD2. Germline V CDR1 and CDR2: LGHNT, FRNRAP. The V gene end was trimmed by 4 bases and the J gene end by 4 bases; junction bases not matched to a gene: 12. The CDR3 runs to 19 residues. In DNA form, the CDR3 reads TGTGCTAGTGGTTACCAGGGACTAGCGGGATCTTTGGGCACCGGGGAGCTGTTTTTT. This sequence encodes CASGYQGLAGSLGTGELFF.

V gene TRBV11-2 combines with J gene TRBJ2-5; 8 bases agree with TRBD2. CDR3 length: 13 amino acids. CDR1 is SGHAT and CDR2 is FQNNGV in the germline V gene. V gave up 5 bases and J gave up 3 bases; unmatched junction bases: 2. The CDR3 region has the DNA TGTGCCAGCAGCATACTAGCGGAAGAGACCCAGTACTTC. Translation gives CASSILAEETQYF.

Comments on this clonotype: Since a much larger clone is just one base distant, this may be a read error. This chain joins TRBV7-8 and TRBJ1-5; weak D call: TRBD1 (5 bases). The CDR3 spans 16 residues. Germline V gene lookup returns CDR1 SGHVS and CDR2 FQNEAQ. Trimming left V 5 bases short and J 5 bases short, with 19 bases between. The CDR3: CASSPYRDQEYQPQHF. CDR3 bases: TGTGCCAGCAGCCCCTACCGGGACCAGGAGTATCAGCCCCAGCATTTT.

This clonotype has at least ten counts. The chain uses TRBV20-1 and TRBJ2-7, with D possibly matching TRBD2 (5 bases). V lost 3 bases and J 4 bases, leaving 10 bases between the germline ends. The CDR3 spans 12 residues. Per the germline V gene, CDR1 is DFQATT and CDR2 is SNEGSKA (reference sequence). CDR3 residues: CSARFSEYEQYF. CDR3 coding DNA: TGCAGTGCTAGGTTTAGCGAATACGAGCAGTACTTC.

The chain has TRBV12-3 or TRBV12-4 and TRBJ2-1; the match to TRBD2 covers 7 bases. Trimming took 1 base from V and 6 from J; bases not matched to a gene: 9. The CDR3 covers 16 residues. The CDR3: CASSLGSGFRANEQFF. The CDR3 DNA reads as TGTGCCAGCAGTTTAGGTAGCGGGTTCAGGGCCAATGAGCAGTTCTTC.

This clonotype was seen only a few times. This sequence joins TRBV12-3 or TRBV12-4 and TRBJ2-2; weak D call: TRBD2 (6 bases). The CDR3 extends over 16 amino acids. With 5 bases removed from V and 5 bases from J, the gap between germline ends came to 18 bases. CDR3 in amino acids: CASSPGTPRGTGELFF. In nucleotides, the CDR3 is TGTGCCAGCAGTCCGGGGACTCCCCGGGGGACCGGGGAGCTGTTTTTT.

This clonotype was observed a handful of times. V gene TRBV6-1 combines with J gene TRBJ2-2, with D possibly being TRBD1 (6 bases). Germline lookup yields CDR1 MNHNS and CDR2 SASEGT. V dropped 6 bases and J dropped 0 bases, with 11 bases sitting between them. The CDR3 is 15 amino acids. The CDR3 DNA is TGTGCCAGCAGCTTGGACAGCACGAACACCGGGGAGCTGTTTTTT. Residues: CASSLDSTNTGELFF.

The sample holds many counts of this clonotype. The rearrangement uses TRBV28 and TRBJ2-7, with 9 bases matching TRBD1. This CDR3 has 14 amino acids. Germline loops: CDR1 MDHEN, CDR2 SYDVKM. J lost 4 bases, V lost 10 bases, and 11 bases had no gene match. CDR3 residues: CAIRAPGQGYEQYF. In DNA, the CDR3 is TGTGCCATTAGGGCCCCGGGACAGGGATACGAGCAGTACTTC.

The rearrangement joins TRBV28 to TRBJ2-3, with D perhaps being TRBD1 or TRBD2 (6 bases each). Germline CDR1 and CDR2: MDHEN and SYDVKM. V was trimmed by 5 bases and J by 4 bases, leaving 16 bases between them. This CDR3 is built from 15 residues. The CDR3 is CASSLRGRDPDTQYF. The CDR3 nucleotides are TGTGCCAGCAGTCTACGGGGGCGGGATCCAGATACGCAGTATTTT.

The chain has TRBV27 and TRBJ2-1; 10 bases are a match to TRBD2. This CDR3 spans 15 amino acids. Germline loops: CDR1 MNHEY, CDR2 SMNVEV (reference sequence). V shed 7 bases and J 2 bases; nucleotides not matched to a gene: 5. The CDR3 DNA reads as TGTGCCAGCATTGAAGCGGGAGGGGCCTACAATGAGCAGTTCTTC. Amino acids: CASIEAGGAYNEQFF.

The chain combines TRBV2 with TRBJ1-2; the D gene is possibly TRBD1 (5 bases). The CDR3 contains 14 residues. V was clipped by 3 bases and J by 3 bases, with 11 bases between them. The V gene's germline CDR1 is SNHLY and CDR2 FYNNEI. CDR3 protein: CASSESGTDYGYTF. DNA of the CDR3: TGTGCCAGCAGTGAGTCCGGGACCGACTATGGCTACACCTTC.

This clonotype was recorded a few times. The junction and the germline gene differ at one end; a read error may be behind it. The chain joins TRBV6-5 to TRBJ2-3; D gene unclear. The CDR3 has 14 amino acids. CDR1 is MNHEY, CDR2 SVGAGI, per germline. Here the CDR3 reads CASNYSITGDTQYF. In DNA, the CDR3 is TGTGCCAGCAATTACTCAATTACTGGAGATACGCAGTATTTT.

This clonotype was picked up a small number of times. J is TRBJ2-7 and V is TRBV11-1, with TRBD1 matching 9 bases. V was clipped by 5 bases and J by 5 bases; unmatched bases: 10. The CDR3 spans 15 residues. The germline V gene encodes CDR1 SGHAT and CDR2 FQDESV (reference sequence). CDR3 bases: TGTGCCAGCAGCGCGAGACAGGGGGTCGTTAACGAGCAGTACTTC. Its protein is CASSARQGVVNEQYF. The whole variable domain, remainder taken from reference TRBV11-1 and TRBJ2-7, is EAEVAQSPRYKITEKSQAVAFWCDPISGHATLYWYRQILGQGPELLVQFQDESVVDDSQLPKDRFSAERLKGVDSTLKIQPAELGDSAMYLCASSARQGVVNEQYFGPGTRLTVT.

There are many counts of this clonotype. The chain joins TRBV27 to TRBJ1-1, with D tentatively TRBD1 (5 bases). V gave up 7 bases and J gave up 5 bases, with 17 bases separating them. Per the germline V gene, CDR1 is MNHEY and CDR2 is SMNVEV (reference sequence). The CDR3 is 14 residues long. The CDR3 here is CASKARQGWTEAFF. Written as DNA, the CDR3 is TGTGCCAGCAAGGCCCGGCAGGGATGGACTGAAGCTTTCTTT.

This chain links TRBV13 with TRBJ2-5; 8 nucleotides line up with TRBD2. The CDR3 length is 16 residues. J lost 1 base, V lost 5 bases, and 9 bases had no gene match. CDR1 and CDR2 (germline): PRHDT, FYEKMQ (reference sequence). DNA for the CDR3: TGTGCCAGCAGCGCCCGGGGAAGCGGGGGCCAAGAGACCCAGTACTTC. Translation gives CASSARGSGGQETQYF.

With regard to this clonotype: This may stem from a read error, because a much larger clone lies one nucleotide away. The chain recombines TRBV3-1 with TRBJ2-7, with 9 bases fitting TRBD2. The germline V gene encodes CDR1 LGHDT and CDR2 YNNKEL (reference sequence). With V trimmed by 6 bases and J by 2 bases, 8 bases remained unmatched. The CDR3 runs to 15 residues. This CDR3 is CASSSRTSVPYEQYF. The CDR3 nucleotides read TGTGCCAGCAGTTCCCGGACTAGCGTCCCCTACGAGCAGTACTTC.

This clonotype was detected many times. The chain recombines TRBV6-2 or TRBV6-3 with TRBJ2-1; D possibly corresponds to TRBD1 (5 bases). The CDR3 runs 13 residues. Germline V gene data show CDR1 as MNHEY and CDR2 as SVGEGT. V was clipped by 2 bases and J by 8 bases, with 10 bases between them. The CDR3 loop is CASSYDSRDEQFF. The CDR3 region has the DNA TGTGCCAGCAGTTACGATAGCAGGGATGAGCAGTTCTTC.